The T cell receptor beta chain under discussion was sequenced for a study of blood T cell repertoires in COVID-19 (TCRdb year 2020). For the study in its entirety: Samples from collaborators originated in the United States, Italy and Spain and spanned both the acute and convalescent phases of COVID-19. Samples were obtained from the ongoing ImmuneRACE study (first 160 participants) and from 1,000 to 1,500 subjects provided by 6 global collaborators. A freely available public database, intended as a resource for researchers studying the immune response to SARS-CoV-2, is where the repertoires were released. The prospective study material was composed of cDNA or gDNA derived from T cells, B-cell-depleted T cells, or PBMCs. A de-identified subject ID, COVID-19 status, age in years and sex were almost always included in the sample metadata. The dataset comprised deeply sampled blood TCRbeta repertoires from subjects exposed to, actively infected with, or recovered from COVID-19. HLA class I and class II types, where available, came from metadata supplied by the sample provider rather than from assay-based typing.

CDR1 and CDR2 were assigned from the germline V gene as LGHNT and FRNRAP. There are 16 amino acids in the CDR3, from cysteine to phenylalanine inclusive. This entry keeps only the CDR3 DNA: 48 bases, framed from base 1. V lost 3 bases and J lost 2 bases, and the count of bases not matched to a germline gene is 4. In Seattle, one collaborating source enrolled patients while the infection was active and tracked those patients longitudinally over the course of disease. The collaborating institutions used their own protocols to collect whole blood in K2EDTA tubes. For TCRbeta analysis, collaborator samples were shipped as frozen whole blood, as isolated PBMCs, or as DNA extracted from either sample type. Concerning this clone: No cognate antigen has been identified for it. Within one base of it there is no much larger clone, and no base qualities were kept.

The immunoSEQ Assay, a bias-controlled multiplex PCR, was used to amplify TCRbeta CDR3 regions from genomic DNA. The paper's data handling went like this. The number of nucleated cells in each sample was estimated by amplification of reference gene primers within the assay. Sequence reads were collapsed and filtered to measure the absolute abundance of every unique TCRbeta CDR3 rearrangement. For each sample, productive Simpson clonality was calculated as the square root of Simpson's diversity index over productive rearrangements. Not all clones reach the TCRdb copy of this immuneACCESS table, which keeps in-frame sequences only. Checked studies attribute under half of the gap to unresolved V genes and leave the rest unexplained. V, J and clone size reflect that table, while D and trimming were determined from the DNA. In this sample the table shows 200,000 to 250,000 clones, 70% to 90% of which occur a single time. The ten largest make up about 5.9% of the sample.

Summary of the overall study and its limitations: The amount of clinical and demographic metadata varied by source and participant and was provided uncurated.

The sample was peripheral blood. The source is a woman aged 25 to 39 with COVID-19, enrolled during active disease. This receptor chain uses TRBV12-5 and TRBJ2-1; 10 bases in the junction line up with TRBD2. The CDR3 region reads CASGLGLAATYNEQFF. The sequenced DNA is TGTGCTAGTGGTTTAGGACTAGCGGCCACCTACAATGAGCAGTTCTTC.